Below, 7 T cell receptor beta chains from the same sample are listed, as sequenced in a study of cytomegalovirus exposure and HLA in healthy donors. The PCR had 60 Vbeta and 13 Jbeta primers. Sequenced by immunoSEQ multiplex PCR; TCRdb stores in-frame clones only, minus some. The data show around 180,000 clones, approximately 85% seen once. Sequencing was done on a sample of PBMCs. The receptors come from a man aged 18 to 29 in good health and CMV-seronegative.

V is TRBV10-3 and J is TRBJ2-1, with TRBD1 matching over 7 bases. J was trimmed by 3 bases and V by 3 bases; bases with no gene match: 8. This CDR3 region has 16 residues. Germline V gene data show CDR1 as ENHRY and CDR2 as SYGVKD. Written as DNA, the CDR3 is TGTGCCATCAGTGATGGACAGGATCCCATCTACAATGAGCAGTTCTTC. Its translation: CAISDGQDPIYNEQFF.

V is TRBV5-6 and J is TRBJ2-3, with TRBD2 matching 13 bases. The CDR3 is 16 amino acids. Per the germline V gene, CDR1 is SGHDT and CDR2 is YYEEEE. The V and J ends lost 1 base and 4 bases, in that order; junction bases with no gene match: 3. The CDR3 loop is CASSLTLAGGPDTQYF. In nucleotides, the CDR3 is TGTGCCAGCAGCTTGACACTAGCGGGAGGGCCAGATACGCAGTATTTT.

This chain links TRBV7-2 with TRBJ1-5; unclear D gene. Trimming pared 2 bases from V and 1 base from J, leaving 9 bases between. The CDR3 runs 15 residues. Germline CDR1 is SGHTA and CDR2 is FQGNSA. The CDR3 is CASSLHGRSNQPQHF. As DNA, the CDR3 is TGTGCCAGCAGCTTACACGGGAGGAGCAATCAGCCCCAGCATTTT.

Here the CDR3 DNA reads TGTGCCAGCAGCCTGGGGGACACGACCCGAACTTTTGATGGCTACACCTTC. It encodes CASSLGDTTRTFDGYTF. The chain joins TRBV13 to TRBJ1-2; D perhaps matches TRBD1 (6 bases). V was cut by 5 bases and J by 6 bases, with 25 bases left in between. CDR1 and CDR2 (germline): PRHDT, FYEKMQ (reference sequence). The CDR3 contains 17 residues.

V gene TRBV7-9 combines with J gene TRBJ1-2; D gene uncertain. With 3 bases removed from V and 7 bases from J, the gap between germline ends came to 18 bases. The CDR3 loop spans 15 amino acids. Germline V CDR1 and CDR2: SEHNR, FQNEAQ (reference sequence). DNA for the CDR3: TGTGCCAGCAGCTTTCCGCGGATTCTGGATAGTGGCTACACCTTC. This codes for CASSFPRILDSGYTF.

Here the CDR3 DNA reads TGTGCCAGCAGCTTAGGGACTCCGCGTGAAGAGACCCAGTACTTC. Translated, it gives CASSLGTPREETQYF. V and J are TRBV11-2 and TRBJ2-5, with D possibly being TRBD2 (5 bases). V lost 1 base and J 3 bases, leaving 12 bases between the germline ends. This CDR3 comprises 15 residues. The germline V gene has CDR1 SGHAT and CDR2 FQNNGV.

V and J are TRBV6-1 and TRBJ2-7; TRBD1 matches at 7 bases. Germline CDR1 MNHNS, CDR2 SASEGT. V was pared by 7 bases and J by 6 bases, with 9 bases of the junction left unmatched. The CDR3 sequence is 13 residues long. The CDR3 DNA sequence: TGTGCCAGCAAGCCAGGGGGAGTCGGCGAGCAGTACTTC. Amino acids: CASKPGGVGEQYF.